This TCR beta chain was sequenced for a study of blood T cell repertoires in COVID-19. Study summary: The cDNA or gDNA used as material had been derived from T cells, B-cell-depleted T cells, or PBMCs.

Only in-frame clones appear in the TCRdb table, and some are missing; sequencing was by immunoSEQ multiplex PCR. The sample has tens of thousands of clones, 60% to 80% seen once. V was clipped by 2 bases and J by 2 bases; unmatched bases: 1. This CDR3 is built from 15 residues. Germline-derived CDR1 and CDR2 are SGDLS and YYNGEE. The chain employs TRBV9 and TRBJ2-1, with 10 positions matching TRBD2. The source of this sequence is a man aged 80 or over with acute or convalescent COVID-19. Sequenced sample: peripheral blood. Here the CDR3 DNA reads TGTGCCAGCAGCGTCCTAGCGGGAGCCTACAATGAGCAGTTCTTC. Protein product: CASSVLAGAYNEQFF.